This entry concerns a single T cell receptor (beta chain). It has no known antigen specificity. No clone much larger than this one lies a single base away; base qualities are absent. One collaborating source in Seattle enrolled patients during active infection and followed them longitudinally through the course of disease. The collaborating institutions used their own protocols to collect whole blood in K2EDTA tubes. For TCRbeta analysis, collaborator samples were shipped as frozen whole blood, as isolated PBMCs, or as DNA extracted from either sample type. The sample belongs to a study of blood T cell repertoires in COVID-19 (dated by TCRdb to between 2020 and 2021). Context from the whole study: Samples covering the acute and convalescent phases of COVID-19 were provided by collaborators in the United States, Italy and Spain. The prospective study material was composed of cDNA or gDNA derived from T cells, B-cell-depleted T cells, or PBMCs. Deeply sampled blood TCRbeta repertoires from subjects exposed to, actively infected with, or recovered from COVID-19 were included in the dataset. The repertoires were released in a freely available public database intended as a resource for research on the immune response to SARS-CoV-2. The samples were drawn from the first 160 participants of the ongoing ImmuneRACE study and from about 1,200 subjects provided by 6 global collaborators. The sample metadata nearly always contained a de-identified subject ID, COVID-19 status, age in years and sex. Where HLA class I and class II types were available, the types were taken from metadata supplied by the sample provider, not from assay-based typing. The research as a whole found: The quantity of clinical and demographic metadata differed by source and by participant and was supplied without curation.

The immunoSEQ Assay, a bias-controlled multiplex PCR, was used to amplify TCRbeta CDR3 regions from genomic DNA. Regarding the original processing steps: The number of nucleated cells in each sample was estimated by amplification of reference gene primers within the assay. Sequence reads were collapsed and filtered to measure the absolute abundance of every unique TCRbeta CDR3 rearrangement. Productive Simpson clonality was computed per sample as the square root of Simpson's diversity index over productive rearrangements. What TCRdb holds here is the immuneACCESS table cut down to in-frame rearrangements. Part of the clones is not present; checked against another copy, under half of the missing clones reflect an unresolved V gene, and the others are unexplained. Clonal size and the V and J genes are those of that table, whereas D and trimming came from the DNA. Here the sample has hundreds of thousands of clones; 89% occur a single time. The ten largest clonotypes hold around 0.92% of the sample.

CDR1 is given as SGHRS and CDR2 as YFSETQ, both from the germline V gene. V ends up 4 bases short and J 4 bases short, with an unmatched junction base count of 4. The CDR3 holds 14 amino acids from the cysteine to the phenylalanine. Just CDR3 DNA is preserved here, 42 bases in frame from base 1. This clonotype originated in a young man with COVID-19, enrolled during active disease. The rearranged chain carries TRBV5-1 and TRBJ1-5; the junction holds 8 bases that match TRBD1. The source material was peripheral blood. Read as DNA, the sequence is TGCGCCAGCAGCGCGGGACAGGAAAATCAGCCCCAGCATTTT. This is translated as CASSAGQENQPQHF.